Presented here are 10 T cell receptor beta chains from one specimen sequenced in a study of Graves' ophthalmopathy and Graves' hyperthyroidism. RNA transcripts served as template for amplifying TCR beta CDR3 sequences. HTBI primers were used in a first-round RT-PCR, which preceded a second-round multiplex PCR. TCRdb used MiXCR to reprocess the multiplex PCR reads, holding one entry per CDR3 protein. The data show a few hundred thousand distinct CDR3 sequences, roughly 17% seen once. The material sequenced was peripheral blood. Receptor source: an adult woman with stable Graves' hyperthyroidism.

This clonotype has at least ten counts. This rearrangement joins TRBV7-8 to TRBJ2-2; 7 bases are a match to TRBD1. Per germline, CDR1 SGHVS and CDR2 FQNEAQ. The CDR3 runs 14 residues. The V segment lost 3 bases and the J segment 5 bases; nucleotides outside the gene matches: 3. The CDR3 loop is CASSFSGQTGELFF. CDR3 DNA: TGTGCCAGCAGCTTTTCGGGACAGACCGGGGAGCTGTTTTTT. The full variable domain, in which reference TRBV7-8 and TRBJ2-2 provide the parts outside the CDR3, is GAGVSQSPRYKVAKRGQDVALRCDPISGHVSLFWYQQALGQGPEFLTYFQNEAQLDKSGLPSDRFFAERPEGSVSTLKIQRTQQEDSAVYLCASSFSGQTGELFFGEGSRLTVL.

Ten or more counts support this clonotype. A much bigger clone sits one base away, suggesting this may be a read error. The chain combines TRBV12-3 or TRBV12-4 with TRBJ1-5; no clear D gene. The length of the CDR3 is 14 residues. Here the CDR3 reads CVSSFWQYNQPQHF. CDR3 DNA: TGTGTCAGCAGTTTTTGGCAGTACAATCAGCCCCAGCATTTT.

This clonotype was seen many times. The chain has TRBV6-2 or TRBV6-3 and TRBJ2-7; TRBD1 agrees at 7 bases. Looked up from germline, CDR1 is MNHEY and CDR2 is SVGEGT. The length of the CDR3 is 14 residues. With 6 bases clipped from V and 2 bases from J, the junction kept 7 bases outside the gene matches. As DNA, the CDR3 is TGTGCCAGCAGATCAGGGGGTTCGACCTACGAGCAGTACTTC. This sequence encodes CASRSGGSTYEQYF.

The table lists this clonotype with many counts. The V and J genes are TRBV24-1 and TRBJ2-5; 7 bases agree with TRBD1. The CDR3 spans 14 residues. Germline V gene lookup returns CDR1 KGHDR and CDR2 SFDVKD. The V gene end was trimmed by 2 bases and the J gene end by 7 bases; junction bases not matched to a gene: 6. CDR3 amino acids: CATSDSRQGATQYF. In nucleotides, the CDR3 is TGTGCCACCAGTGATTCCCGACAGGGTGCGACCCAGTACTTC.

This clonotype was seen many times. This rearrangement joins TRBV15 to TRBJ1-1; 8 bases agree with TRBD1. The J segment lost 1 base and the V segment lost 4 bases, leaving 5 bases of the junction unmatched. The CDR3 has 15 amino acids. Germline CDR1 and CDR2: LNHNV and YYDKDF (reference sequence). The CDR3 here is CATSNYRGRNTEAFF. In DNA, the CDR3 is TGTGCCACCAGCAACTACAGGGGGAGGAACACTGAAGCTTTCTTT.

This clonotype is a singleton in its sample. The rearrangement uses TRBV12-3 or TRBV12-4 and TRBJ1-2, with 7 bases fitting TRBD1. The CDR3 runs 13 residues. The V and J ends lost 3 bases and 8 bases, in that order; junction bases with no gene match: 6. CDR3 nucleotides: TGTGCCAGCAGTTTCTCCCCACAGGGGGGCTACACCTTC. It encodes CASSFSPQGGYTF.

The CDR3 DNA is TGTGCCAGCAGTTTCCGTCCGGGGCGCCGGAGCAATCAGCCCCAGCATTTT. Its translation: CASSFRPGRRSNQPQHF. V and J are TRBV28 and TRBJ1-5; a possible D gene is TRBD1 (5 bases). From germline, CDR1 is MDHEN and CDR2 SYDVKM. Trimming shortened V by 3 bases and J by 1 base, and 16 bases separated the two germline ends. The CDR3 covers 17 residues.

This clonotype was counted a few times. The chain links TRBV5-1 to TRBJ2-5; a possible D gene is TRBD2 (5 bases). Germline CDR1 SGHRS, CDR2 YFSETQ. V lost 4 bases, J lost 5 bases, and 9 bases lay in between. The CDR3 length is 12 residues. The CDR3 DNA follows: TGCGCCAGCAGCCAAAGGAGGGAGACCCAGTACTTC. This codes for CASSQRRETQYF.

This clonotype has ten or more counts. The CDR3 loop is CASMKAGEPSYEQYF. The CDR3 coding sequence is TGCGCCAGCATGAAAGCGGGAGAACCTTCCTACGAGCAGTACTTC. The rearrangement uses TRBV5-1 and TRBJ2-7; 8 bases agree with TRBD2. This CDR3 spans 15 amino acids. The V segment lost 6 bases and the J segment 1 base; nucleotides outside the gene matches: 9. Looked up from germline, CDR1 is SGHRS and CDR2 is YFSETQ.

Concerning this clonotype: The junction differs from germline at one of its ends, possibly a read error. The V call is TRBV7-9, the J call TRBJ1-6; tentative D call: TRBD1 (5 bases). The CDR3 spans 11 residues. Germline CDR1 is SEHNR and CDR2 is FQNEAQ (reference sequence). The CDR3 spells CASSLEGPRYF. CDR3 DNA sequence: TGTGCCAGCAGCTTAGAGGGACCGCGGTACTTT.